This TCR beta chain was retrieved from a study of blood T cell repertoires in COVID-19. Overall study context: Researchers got acute and convalescent COVID-19 samples from the United States, Italy and Spain. T cells, B-cell-depleted T cells, or PBMCs supplied cDNA or gDNA.

Germline lookup yields CDR1 LGHDT and CDR2 YNNKEL (reference sequence). The CDR3 spans 15 residues. V dropped 0 bases and J dropped 1 base, with 9 bases sitting between them. As originally analysed: Reference gene primer amplification gave estimated nucleated cell counts. TCRdb's table, derived via immunoSEQ multiplex PCR, lists solely in-frame clones and lacks some. That table gives V, J and clone size, and the DNA gave D and trimming. The sample carries more than 110,000 clones, approximately 80% recorded once. The chain employs TRBV3-1 (or the pseudogene TRBV3-2) and TRBJ2-5, with a possible D match to TRBD2 (5 bases). This receptor was identified in a woman aged 80 or over with active or convalescent COVID-19. The sequenced sample consisted of peripheral blood. CDR3 nucleotides: TGTGCCAGCAGCCAAGAAGTGCTAGCCCAAGAGACCCAGTACTTC. Its translation is CASSQEVLAQETQYF.